Reported below is one T cell receptor beta chain. The sample is drawn from a study of blood T cell repertoires in COVID-19. Whole-study context: The origin of the acute and convalescent COVID-19 samples was the United States, Italy and Spain. T cells, B-cell-depleted T cells, or PBMCs provided the cDNA or gDNA that served as material.

CDR3 length: 16 amino acids. The germline V gene encodes CDR1 LNHDA and CDR2 SQIVND (reference sequence). Trimming at V came to 3 bases and at J to 1 base, leaving 7 bases not matched to a gene. Original handling: Scientists estimated how many nucleated cells there were by amplifying reference gene primers. Assay: immunoSEQ multiplex PCR; the TCRdb copy retains only in-frame clones and omits some. V and J calls and clone size follow that table, whereas D and trimming were derived from the DNA. The table includes about 140,000 clones, over 70% detected once. The chain links TRBV19 to TRBJ2-7, with 9 positions matching TRBD2. Specimen: peripheral blood. The sequence was obtained from a man in his 70s who had recovered from COVID-19. In DNA, the CDR3 is TGTGCCAGTAGTATGTGGCCTCTAGCGGGATCCTACGAGCAGTACTTC. Translation gives CASSMWPLAGSYEQYF.